This T cell receptor beta chain was observed in a study of blood T cell repertoires in COVID-19 (TCRdb year 2020). Study-level background: The collaborator samples originated in the United States, Italy and Spain and spanned the acute and convalescent phases of COVID-19. Where available, HLA class I and class II types were obtained from metadata supplied by the sample provider rather than from assay-based typing. Deeply sampled blood TCRbeta repertoires from subjects exposed to, actively infected with, or recovered from COVID-19 were included in the dataset. The repertoires were released in a freely available public database intended as a resource for research on the immune response to SARS-CoV-2. The samples were drawn from the first 160 participants of the ongoing ImmuneRACE study and from more than 1,000 subjects provided by 6 global collaborators. The prospective study material was composed of cDNA or gDNA derived from T cells, B-cell-depleted T cells, or PBMCs. A de-identified subject ID, COVID-19 status, age in years and sex were almost always included in the sample metadata. Beyond this particular receptor, the publication reports: How much clinical and demographic metadata was included differed by source and by participant, and the metadata was provided uncurated.

TCRbeta CDR3 regions were amplified from genomic DNA by means of the immunoSEQ Assay, a bias-controlled multiplex PCR. The authors processed their data as follows. The number of nucleated cells in each sample was estimated by amplification of reference gene primers within the assay. To quantify the absolute abundance of each unique TCRbeta CDR3 rearrangement, sequence reads were collapsed and filtered. For each sample, productive Simpson clonality was calculated as the square root of Simpson's diversity index over productive rearrangements. The immuneACCESS repertoire file appears here via TCRdb, limited to in-frame rearrangements. These files lack a portion of the clones; in checked studies, under half of the deficit traces to unresolved V genes, and the cause of the others is not known. The DNA gave D and trimming, while V, J and clone size come from that table. The sample table records 250,000 to 400,000 clones; about 89% of these occur just once. Approximately 5.3% of the sample is in the top ten clones.

Enrolling through a virtual design, the prospective study's participants ranged in age from roughly 18 to 90 years and lived across about two dozen United States geographic areas. Cohort assignment in the prospective study relied on participant-reported clinical history from a screening survey and a study questionnaire. Recovered participants in ImmuneRACE Cohort 3 were defined by two consecutive negative NP/OP PCR tests, clearance by a healthcare professional, or resolution of symptoms. In the prospective study, whole blood, serum and a nasopharyngeal or oropharyngeal swab were collected from each participant by mobile phlebotomists. Prospective study participants could optionally give additional blood draws and questionnaires over an approximately 2-month period. Prospective study blood samples were shipped either frozen or at room temperature before DNA extraction. As to this clone: Its recognized antigen is unknown. Per-base quality was not reported, and no clone a single base away is much larger than it.

Relative to germline, V is missing 3 bases and J is missing 0 bases, with 2 bases of the junction outside any gene match. CDR1 and CDR2, per the germline V gene, are SGHRS and YFSETQ. The CDR3 covers 14 residues, taking in both the cysteine and the phenylalanine. The sequence is cut down to CDR3 DNA, 42 bases in frame from base 1. This sequence was found in a woman aged 25 to 39 who had recovered from COVID-19. The chain couples TRBV5-1 to TRBJ2-5, with TRBD1 matching 7 junction bases. What was sequenced was PBMCs or T cells enriched from blood (not recorded which). The CDR3 has the sequence CASSWGTDQETQYF. The DNA sequence is TGCGCCAGCAGCTGGGGGACAGACCAAGAGACCCAGTACTTC. Outside the CDR3, residues come from the reference TRBV5-1 and TRBJ2-5 proteins, so the full variable domain is: KAGVTQTPRYLIKTRGQQVTLSCSPISGHRSVSWYQQTPGQGLQFLFEYFSETQRNKGNFPGRFSGRQFSNSRSEMNVSTLELGDSALYLCASSWGTDQETQYFGPGTRLLVL.